This entry is about one T cell receptor beta chain. What it recognizes is unknown. This sample is part of a study of cytomegalovirus exposure and HLA in healthy donors. Study-level results: Later analysis associated a missense DCLRE1C variant with TCR beta V- and J-gene trimming. Most of the TCR beta V segments (in an earlier analysis) were productive either about 87% or about 30% of the time. Using the classifier, cytomegalovirus status was reportedly diagnosed with high specificity and sensitivity. Association of about 17,000 TCR beta sequences with HLA alleles was found at 0.05 false discovery rate in a later analysis.

The CDR3 spans 16 residues. V was trimmed by 5 bases and J by 8 bases, leaving 21 bases between them. Germline loops: CDR1 MDHEN, CDR2 SYDVKM. PCR used 60 Vbeta primers and 13 Jbeta primers. Data came from immunoSEQ multiplex PCR; TCRdb stores just in-frame clones and leaves some out. The data contain some 150,000 clones, 60% to 85% of them singletons. Sample: PBMCs. This sequence originates from a man aged 35 to 55 in good health and CMV-seropositive. The J gene is TRBJ2-2, the V gene TRBV28, with a tentative D call TRBD1 (6 bases). CDR3 residues: CASSPVGAIHVGELFF. The DNA for the CDR3 is TGTGCCAGCAGTCCAGTGGGGGCTATTCATGTGGGGGAGCTGTTTTTT.